This T cell receptor (beta chain) was identified during a study of CD8 T cells in Susac syndrome. This CDR3 is 16 amino acids long. V was trimmed by 2 bases and J by 7 bases, leaving 20 bases between them. The RNA, 0.5 to 1 ug, was put through reverse transcription using random hexamers. Across 54 Vbeta and 13 Jbeta, immunoSEQ multiplex PCR amplified TCR beta CDR3. TCRdb reprocessed the immunoSEQ multiplex PCR reads via MiXCR and lists one record per CDR3 protein. Of 330,000 or so distinct CDR3 sequences listed, 89% are singletons. The sequence derives from a human donor with multiple sclerosis. The V and J genes are TRBV12-3 or TRBV12-4 and TRBJ1-1; D is possibly TRBD1 (5 bases). Sequenced input: CD8+ T cells from PBMCs. The CDR3 coding sequence is TGTGCCAGCAGTTTACTCCCGCAGGGTGGCGGGGATGAAGCTTTCTTT. Protein sequence: CASSLLPQGGGDEAFF.